A selection of T cell receptor beta chains follows, all from one sample in a study of blood T cells in healthy people across ages. From the 5' RACE reads, TCRdb called clonotypes with MiXCR, one entry per CDR3 protein. The sample yields 550,000 to 600,000 distinct CDR3 sequences, approximately 25% seen once. The source material was blood. The receptors stem from a woman in her seventies in good health. CDR3s include the opening cysteine and the closing phenylalanine or tryptophan. The D gene is left open where the match is weak. Size is omitted from some rows. Given values are once, few, many or a class for expanded clones.

d_gene	v_gene	j_gene	abundance	CDR3nt	CDR3aa
TRBD1	TRBV6-5	TRBJ2-6	NA	TGTGCCAGCAGTTACAACCCCGGGACAGGCTCTGGGGCCAACGTCCTGACTTTC	CASSYNPGTGSGANVLTF
NA	TRBV6-2/TRBV6-3	TRBJ2-1	NA	TGTGCCAGCAGTTATTGGGTTGGCAATGAGCAGTTCTTC	CASSYWVGNEQFF
NA	TRBV5-1	TRBJ2-1	NA	TGCGCCAGCAGCTTGTCTACGAGGGGCTCCTACAATGAGCAGTTCTTC	CASSLSTRGSYNEQFF
NA	TRBV2	TRBJ2-1	NA	TGTGCCAGTCGATTCAGGGATTTAAACTACAATGAGCAGTTCTTC	CASRFRDLNYNEQFF
TRBD1	TRBV9	TRBJ1-2	NA	TGTGCCAGCAGCGCTGGACAGGGGAATGGCTACACCTTC	CASSAGQGNGYTF
NA	TRBV7-2	TRBJ1-2	NA	TGTGCCAGCAGCTTACAGTCTAATACCGCTAACTATGGCTACACCTTC	CASSLQSNTANYGYTF
NA	TRBV13	TRBJ2-7	NA	TGTGCCAGCAGCTCCTCCCCGGGCAGGGGGGTGGAGACCCCGTACTTC	CASSSSPGRGVETPYF
NA	TRBV14	TRBJ2-5	few	TGTGCCAGCAGCAAGCGGACGGAGTACCAAGAGACCCAGTACTTC	CASSKRTEYQETQYF
NA	TRBV20-1	TRBJ2-3	few	TGCAGTGCTCCTAGCGCCACAGATACGCAGTATTTT	CSAPSATDTQYF
NA	TRBV19	TRBJ1-1	few	TGTGCCAGTGGAGACGTCATGAACACTGAAGCTTTCTTT	CASGDVMNTEAFF
NA	TRBV4-2	TRBJ2-7	few	TGTGCCAGCAGCCAGGTTGGACGGGGTTCCTACGAGCAGTACTTC	CASSQVGRGSYEQYF
NA	TRBV7-8	TRBJ2-1	few	TGTGCCAGCAGCTTAAGACAGCGTCACAATGAGCAGTTCTTC	CASSLRQRHNEQFF
NA	TRBV6-5	TRBJ1-3	NA	TGTGCCAGCATCTCCTGGACCTCTGGAAACACCATATATTTT	CASISWTSGNTIYF
TRBD1	TRBV6-5	TRBJ1-6	NA	TGTGCCAGTAGGCTGACAGGGTACGGGAATTCACCCCTCCACTTT	CASRLTGYGNSPLHF
NA	TRBV10-3	TRBJ1-3	NA	TGTGCCAGCCACTCTGACGGGTTCTCTGGAAACACCATATATTTT	CASHSDGFSGNTIYF
NA	TRBV30	TRBJ1-6	NA	TGTGCCTGGAGTAGGTCATTGCAAGATAATTCACCCCTCCACTTT	CAWSRSLQDNSPLHF
TRBD2	TRBV6-2/TRBV6-3	TRBJ2-1	once	TGTGCCGGCAGCTCACTAGCGTCAGATTACAATGAGCAGTTCTTC	CAGSSLASDYNEQFF
NA	TRBV5-1	TRBJ1-2	NA	TGCGCCAGCAGCTTGGGGCCCTCTGGCTACACCTTC	CASSLGPSGYTF